The 15 T cell receptor beta chains reported below all come from one sample, sequenced in a study of blood T cells in healthy people across ages. Sample-barcoded 5' priming and a J-beta primer mix drove a second PCR of roughly 7 to 11 cycles. TCRdb called the 5' RACE reads again in MiXCR, with one record for every CDR3 protein. The sample includes around 1,100,000 distinct CDR3 sequences, roughly two fifths of them seen just once. Material for sequencing was blood. These receptors were taken from a young man in good health.

The chain couples TRBV4-1 to TRBJ1-2; D not resolved. Germline CDR1 and CDR2: MGHRA and YSYEKL. The CDR3 totals 16 residues. The V end was cut by 1 base, the J end by 0 bases, with 12 bases between. CDR3 sequence reads: CASSQVVQATNYGYTF. The CDR3, as DNA: TGCGCCAGCAGCCAAGTCGTCCAAGCTACTAACTATGGCTACACCTTC.

Points on this clonotype: It may be a read error: a sequence one base away is much more abundant. The chain combines TRBV12-3 or TRBV12-4 with TRBJ1-2; D perhaps matches TRBD1 (6 bases). V lost 5 bases, J lost 1 base, and 11 bases lay in between. The CDR3 sequence is 14 residues long. The CDR3 region is CASSAGTFNYGYTF. CDR3 nucleotides: TGTGCCAGCAGTGCCGGGACATTTAACTATGGCTACACCTTC.

The chain joins TRBV12-3 or TRBV12-4 to TRBJ2-1; TRBD1 agrees at 10 bases. The junction had 6 bases not matched to a gene; V was cut back by 6 bases and J by 7 bases. The CDR3 length is 14 residues. As DNA, the CDR3 is TGTGCCAGCAGCGGGGACAGGGGCGGGAATGAGCAGTTCTTC. This codes for CASSGDRGGNEQFF.

V and J are TRBV19 and TRBJ1-5, with unresolved D. This CDR3 has 15 amino acids. V was pared by 7 bases and J by 2 bases, with 15 bases between. Germline values: CDR1 LNHDA, CDR2 SQIVND (reference sequence). In nucleotides, the CDR3 is TGTGCCAGTATGCGGAGGCAGGTGGGCAATCAGCCCCAGCATTTT. It specifies CASMRRQVGNQPQHF. The whole variable domain, remainder taken from reference TRBV19 and TRBJ1-5, is DGGITQSPKYLFRKEGQNVTLSCEQNLNHDAMYWYRQDPGQGLRLIYYSQIVNDFQKGDIAEGYSVSREKKESFPLTVTSAQKNPTAFYLCASMRRQVGNQPQHFGDGTRLSIL.

The chain employs TRBV9 and TRBJ2-6; no firm D call. Per the germline V gene, CDR1 is SGDLS and CDR2 is YYNGEE. The CDR3 is 17 amino acids. V lost 4 bases and J lost 1, with 15 bases in between. The chain's CDR3 is CASSPTVRFSGANVLTF. The CDR3 coding sequence is TGTGCCAGCAGCCCCACCGTACGGTTTTCTGGGGCCAACGTCCTGACTTTC.

The CDR3: CASRESGSYEQYF. CDR3 bases: TGTGCCAGCAGGGAATCGGGCTCCTACGAGCAGTACTTC. V is TRBV14 and J is TRBJ2-7; D remains ambiguous. The length of the CDR3 is 13 residues. Trimming took 6 bases from V and 0 from J, leaving 9 bases between them. The V gene's germline CDR1 is SGHDN and CDR2 FVKESK. Together with reference TRBV14 and TRBJ2-7, the CDR3 gives the full variable domain: EAGVTQFPSHSVIEKGQTVTLRCDPISGHDNLYWYRRVMGKEIKFLLHFVKESKQDESGMPNNRFLAERTGGTYSTLKVQPAELEDSGVYFCASRESGSYEQYFGPGTRLTVT.

The gene calls are TRBV6-1 and TRBJ2-1; D may be TRBD1 (6 bases). The V gene lost 5 bases and the J gene lost 0 bases, with 14 bases spanning the gap. CDR1 MNHNS and CDR2 SASEGT come from the germline V gene. This CDR3 region has 16 residues. Here the CDR3 reads CASSRTDRSSYNEQFF. CDR3 nucleotides: TGTGCCAGCAGTAGAACTGACAGGTCCTCCTACAATGAGCAGTTCTTC.

The chain links TRBV2 to TRBJ1-2; a possible D gene is TRBD1 (5 bases). The CDR3 is made up of 15 amino acids. Trimming stripped 6 bases from V and 2 bases from J, with 16 bases between. Germline V lookup: CDR1 SNHLY, CDR2 FYNNEI. DNA for the CDR3: TGTGCCAGCAGGGCTGACAGTCATGGAAACTATGGCTACACCTTC. Translated: CASRADSHGNYGYTF.

The chain joins TRBV24-1 to TRBJ2-5; tentative D call: TRBD2 (5 bases). The CDR3 spans 13 residues. With 3 bases removed from V and 11 bases from J, the gap between germline ends came to 15 bases. Germline V CDR1 and CDR2: KGHDR, SFDVKD. DNA of the CDR3: TGTGCCACCAGTGATCGCTGGGGAGATGAGCAGTACTTC. Its translation is CATSDRWGDEQYF.

Many counts were recorded for this clonotype. The rearrangement links TRBV20-1 to TRBJ1-2, with 8 bases that match TRBD1. This CDR3 comprises 13 residues. Losses at the gene ends were 5 bases for V and 7 bases for J; bases not matched to a gene: 9. In germline, CDR1 is DFQATT, CDR2 SNEGSKA (reference sequence). CDR3 sequence (DNA): TGCAGTGCTTTACTAACAGGGGGTGGTGGCTACACCTTC. Translation: CSALLTGGGGYTF.

The rearrangement uses TRBV20-1 and TRBJ1-6; maybe TRBD1 (6 bases). This CDR3 comprises 15 residues. Per the germline V gene, CDR1 is DFQATT and CDR2 is SNEGSKA (reference sequence). Trimming shortened V by 4 bases and J by 3 bases, and 13 bases separated the two germline ends. The CDR3 spells CSATTQGLYNSPLHF. CDR3 DNA sequence: TGCAGTGCTACGACACAGGGCCTCTATAATTCACCCCTCCACTTT.

This CDR3 reads CASSSGPQGIYEQYF. The CDR3 coding sequence is TGCGCCAGCAGCTCTGGCCCACAGGGTATCTACGAGCAGTACTTC. J is TRBJ2-5 and V is TRBV5-1; tentatively, D is TRBD1 (6 bases). The J call may be wrong; the DNA end is better matched by TRBJ2-7. Germline V lookup: CDR1 SGHRS, CDR2 YFSETQ. The length of the CDR3 is 15 residues.

This clonotype was counted a few times. An end of the junction differs from the germline gene, which may be a read error. The CDR3 spells CAISNRGEGLFF. In DNA form, the CDR3 reads TGTGCCATCAGTAACCGGGGAGAAGGACTGTTTTTT. The chain links TRBV25-1 to TRBJ1-4; D not certain. The CDR3 has 12 residues. CDR1 and CDR2 from the germline V gene are MGHDK and SYGVNS.

The rearrangement links TRBV10-3 to TRBJ2-3, with D hard to call. This CDR3 is 15 amino acids long. The germline V gene has CDR1 ENHRY and CDR2 SYGVKD. V shed 6 bases and J shed 1 base, with 14 bases lying between them. CDR3 amino acids: CAIREPSGGTDTQYF. The DNA for the CDR3 is TGTGCCATCAGAGAACCTAGTGGGGGCACAGATACGCAGTATTTT.

This chain connects TRBV20-1 to TRBJ1-6; D is undetermined. There are 16 residues in the CDR3. In germline, CDR1 is DFQATT, CDR2 SNEGSKA (reference sequence). Trimming removed 0 bases at V and 10 bases at J, with 19 bases between. CDR3 sequence reads: CSARDPLAQAQSPLHF. The CDR3 DNA reads TGCAGTGCTAGAGACCCTCTTGCCCAGGCCCAATCACCCCTCCACTTT.